These T cell receptor beta chains were read from a single sample in a study of T-cell memory formation after mild COVID-19. From the 5' RACE reads, TCRdb called clonotypes with MiXCR, one entry per CDR3 protein. Here the sample spans a few hundred thousand distinct CDR3 sequences, about 21% being singletons. The material sequenced was PBMCs or a T cell subset sorted from them (not recorded which). Receptors were obtained from an adult woman who had mild COVID-19 (a few samples of this study predate the infection). Cell type and time point are not known. CDR3s include the opening cysteine and the closing phenylalanine or tryptophan. D genes are given only for firm matches. Clone size is shown for a subset of rows, as once, few, many or a class of expanded clone.

clone_size | j_call | v_call | d_call | cdr3_nt | cdr3_aa
few | TRBJ2-5 | TRBV2 | TRBD2 | TGTGCCACCAGGGATAGCGGGGACCAAGAGACCCAGTACTTC | CATRDSGDQETQYF
many | TRBJ2-5 | TRBV18 | . | TGTGCCAGCTCACCTGAAGAGACCCAGTACTTC | CASSPEETQYF
. | TRBJ2-2 | TRBV20-1 | . | TGCAGTGCTAGACCGGGACAGAACACCGGGGAGCTGTTTTTT | CSARPGQNTGELFF
few | TRBJ1-2 | TRBV14 | . | TGTGCCAGCAGCCATCTAGGGCACCATGGCTACACCTTC | CASSHLGHHGYTF
. | TRBJ1-2 | TRBV5-1 | . | TGCGCCAGCAGCTTGGGGCAGCCCTATGGCTACACCTTC | CASSLGQPYGYTF
many | TRBJ2-6 | TRBV9 | . | TGTGCCAGCAGCGTAGAGGTCAACTCTGGGGCCAACGTCCTGACTTTC | CASSVEVNSGANVLTF
. | TRBJ1-2 | TRBV2 | . | TGTGCCAGCAGTGAGAAGCAGGCGGGCAGCGGCTACACCTTC | CASSEKQAGSGYTF
. | TRBJ2-5 | TRBV2 | TRBD2 | TGTGCCAGTAGGGGGACTAGCGGGGCACTTGGGACCCAGTACTTC | CASRGTSGALGTQYF
few | TRBJ2-4 | TRBV7-3 | . | TGTGCCAGCAGCTTAAACCCCAGCGTCCTGAGGGCAAAAAACATTCAGTACTTC | CASSLNPSVLRAKNIQYF
. | TRBJ2-5 | TRBV28 | TRBD2 | TGTGCCAGCAGGGAGACTAGCGGGGCCCTGGAGACCCAGTACTTC | CASRETSGALETQYF
. | TRBJ2-3 | TRBV7-2 | TRBD2 | TGTGCCAGCAGCTTAGCGGGAGGGCCCGGGGATACGCAGTATTTT | CASSLAGGPGDTQYF
. | TRBJ2-4 | TRBV20-1 | . | TGCAGTGCTAGAGATCCATTAGGGAGAGCCAAAAACATTCAGTACTTC | CSARDPLGRAKNIQYF
few | TRBJ2-7 | TRBV29-1 | TRBD2 | TGCAGCGTTGCCCGGGCTAGCGGTTCCTACGAGCAGTACTTC | CSVARASGSYEQYF
. | TRBJ2-1 | TRBV5-1 | TRBD2 | TGCGCCAGCAGTTCGACTAGCGGAATGGATGAGCAGTTCTTC | CASSSTSGMDEQFF
many | TRBJ1-1 | TRBV9 | . | TGTGCCAGCAGCTTCGGTCCAAACACTGAAGCTTTCTTT | CASSFGPNTEAFF
. | TRBJ1-1 | TRBV5-1 | TRBD1 | TGCGCCAGCAGCTTGGCTGCCGGGACAGGGGGCACTGAAGCTTTCTTT | CASSLAAGTGGTEAFF
. | TRBJ1-2 | TRBV10-3 | TRBD1 | TGTGCCATCAGTGCTCAGGGGGCTGGAGATGGCTACACCTTC | CAISAQGAGDGYTF
. | TRBJ1-2 | TRBV16 | . | TGTGCCAGCAGCCAATTGGAGAGGATGAACTATGGCTACACCTTC | CASSQLERMNYGYTF
. | TRBJ2-2 | TRBV27 | TRBD2 | TGTGCCAGCAGACCTAGCGGGAACACCGGGGAGCTGTTTTTT | CASRPSGNTGELFF
few | TRBJ1-5 | TRBV6-5 | . | TGTGCCAGCAGTTCGGGGGCAAGTCAGCCCCAGCATTTT | CASSSGASQPQHF
few | TRBJ2-3 | TRBV12-3/TRBV12-4 | . | TGTGCCAGCAGCCTGGGAGGGGGACCCACAGATACGCAGTATTTT | CASSLGGGPTDTQYF
few | TRBJ2-3 | TRBV20-1 | TRBD1 | TGCAGTGCTAGGGGGACAGGGGGGACAGATACGCAGTATTTT | CSARGTGGTDTQYF
few | TRBJ2-1 | TRBV5-1 | TRBD1 | TGCGCCAGCAGACCCGGGACAGGGGGCTTCGATGAGCAGTTCTTC | CASRPGTGGFDEQFF
few | TRBJ2-7 | TRBV18 | . | TGTGCCAGCTCATCTACTAGAACGGACGGCGCCTACGAGCAGTACTTC | CASSSTRTDGAYEQYF
few | TRBJ1-2 | TRBV24-1 | . | TGTGCCACCAGTGACCTGACTCGGGGCTACACCTTC | CATSDLTRGYTF
. | TRBJ2-1 | TRBV12-3/TRBV12-4 | TRBD1 | TGTGCCAGCAGTGGGACAGGGTCCTACAATGAGCAGTTCTTC | CASSGTGSYNEQFF
few | TRBJ2-1 | TRBV15 | . | TGTGCCACCAGCAGAGAGAGTGTAACCTCCTACAATGAGCAGTTCTTC | CATSRESVTSYNEQFF
few | TRBJ2-1 | TRBV15 | . | TGTGCCACCAGCAGAGATTTGGCACGGACAGCCTGGGGCTTCCCCAATGAGCAGTTCTTC | CATSRDLARTAWGFPNEQFF
. | TRBJ2-3 | TRBV7-2 | TRBD2 | TGTGCCAGCAGCCTCGGACTAGTCACAGATACGCAGTATTTT | CASSLGLVTDTQYF
many | TRBJ2-1 | TRBV6-2/TRBV6-3 | TRBD2 | TGTGCCAGCAATCTTGTAGGACTAGCGGGACCCAACCAGTTCTTC | CASNLVGLAGPNQFF